These 21 T cell receptor beta chains share one sample of origin, sequenced in a study of shared clonotypes between healthy human individuals. Assay used: immunoSEQ multiplex PCR; TCRdb lists only in-frame clones, some missing. The table records roughly 500,000 clones, approximately 95% of them present only once. The sample was naive CD4+ T cells sorted from blood. As to subset: CD45RA+ positively selected. The origin of the receptors is a woman aged 25-40 years in good health.

The J gene is TRBJ2-2, the V gene TRBV6-5, with 9 bases fitting TRBD1. Trimming cost V 1 base and J 6 bases; bases outside gene matches: 3. The CDR3 has 15 amino acids. Per germline, CDR1 MNHEY and CDR2 SVGAGI. For the CDR3, the DNA is TGTGCCAGCAGTTACTTACAGGGGGCGGCCGGGGAGCTGTTTTTT. Encoded protein: CASSYLQGAAGELFF.

The chain carries TRBV30 and TRBJ1-1; maybe TRBD1 (5 bases). Germline V gene lookup returns CDR1 GTSNPN and CDR2 SVGIG (reference sequence). The germline V and J ends were trimmed by 2 bases and 3 bases, with 13 bases remaining between them. The CDR3 runs 14 residues. The chain's CDR3 is CAWSHNMGDTEAFF. The CDR3, as DNA: TGTGCCTGGAGTCATAACATGGGGGACACTGAAGCTTTCTTT.

The CDR3 DNA reads TGTGCCAGCAGAGCCGGGACTAAAGCCGGGGAGCTGTTTTTT. It translates to CASRAGTKAGELFF. The chain uses TRBV6-4 and TRBJ2-2, with 7 positions matching TRBD2. Germline CDR1 reads MRHNA; CDR2 reads SNTAGT. With V trimmed by 6 bases and J by 6 bases, 7 bases remained unmatched. CDR3 length: 14 amino acids.

This chain uses TRBV2 with TRBJ2-5; no clear D gene. V lost 5 bases and J lost 11, with 9 bases in between. CDR3 length: 10 amino acids. Germline CDR1 and CDR2: SNHLY and FYNNEI. The chain's CDR3 is CASSSGAQYF. The CDR3 DNA sequence: TGTGCCAGCAGTTCCGGAGCGCAGTACTTC.

The gene calls are TRBV28 and TRBJ1-1; D is undetermined. Germline lookup yields CDR1 MDHEN and CDR2 SYDVKM. The CDR3 is 13 amino acids. V was trimmed by 5 bases and J by 5 bases, leaving 12 bases between them. CDR3 bases: TGTGCCAGCAGTGTTCCAGGAAGGACTGAAGCTTTCTTT. Protein sequence: CASSVPGRTEAFF.

This clone was recorded only once. Other DNA sequences in this sample translate to the same CDR3. In nucleotides, the CDR3 is TGCGCCAGCAGCCTTACTAGCGGAGGCTCCTACAATGAGCAGTTCTTC. It yields the protein CASSLTSGGSYNEQFF. The J gene is TRBJ2-1, the V gene TRBV5-1, with 8 nucleotides matching TRBD2. The junction had 6 bases not matched to a gene; V was cut back by 4 bases and J by 0 bases. CDR1 is SGHRS and CDR2 is YFSETQ in the germline V gene. The CDR3 totals 16 residues.

The gene calls are TRBV28 and TRBJ2-1; 7 bases map to TRBD2. With 3 bases clipped from V and 8 bases from J, the junction kept 10 bases outside the gene matches. The CDR3 has 15 amino acids. Germline V gives CDR1 MDHEN, CDR2 SYDVKM. The CDR3: CASSFAGTGGHEQFF. As DNA, the CDR3 is TGTGCCAGCAGTTTTGCAGGGACGGGGGGACATGAGCAGTTCTTC.

CDR3 sequence (DNA): TGTGCCAGCAGCCCTCGACAGGCTTTCAACAATGAGCAGTTCTTC. Translated, it gives CASSPRQAFNNEQFF. The chain has TRBV9 and TRBJ2-1; D may be TRBD1 (6 bases). The germline V and J ends were trimmed by 4 bases and 5 bases, with 16 bases remaining between them. CDR1 and CDR2 from the germline V gene are SGDLS and YYNGEE. This CDR3 is built from 15 residues.

The chain carries TRBV21-1 and TRBJ1-3; TRBD1, the D gene given by the table, was not confirmed from the DNA. TRBV21-1 is reported as a pseudogene. The CDR3 is 17 amino acids. The CDR3 spells CASSRGEGQGRRNTIYF. CDR3 bases: TGTGCCAGCAGCAGAGGGGAGGGACAGGGACGTAGGAACACCATATATTTT.

J is TRBJ2-5 and V is TRBV29-1; D may be TRBD2 (5 bases). The end of the DNA fits TRBJ2-7 better, so the J call may be wrong. The CDR3 has 13 amino acids. Germline-derived CDR1 and CDR2 are SQVTM and ANQGSEA. The DNA of the CDR3 is TGCAGCGTTCGGACGGGGAGCTCCTACGAGCAGTACTTC. Its translation is CSVRTGSSYEQYF.

In its sample, this clone was seen once. The chain uses TRBV9 and TRBJ1-1; TRBD1 matches 11 bases. The germline gives CDR1 SGDLS, CDR2 YYNGEE. The J segment lost 10 bases and the V segment lost 4 bases, leaving 6 bases of the junction unmatched. The CDR3 length is 13 residues. This CDR3 reads CASSLRDRGTAFF. In DNA, the CDR3 is TGTGCCAGCAGCCTGAGGGACAGGGGGACAGCTTTCTTT.

V is TRBV28 and J is TRBJ1-1; perhaps TRBD1 as D (5 bases). Germline-derived CDR1 and CDR2 are MDHEN and SYDVKM. The V end lost 1 base, the J end lost 12 bases, and 21 bases lay between the germline ends. This CDR3 region has 15 residues. The DNA of the CDR3 is TGTGCCAGCAGTTTATACCATGGGCGGGGGTCGGGGACTTTCTTT. This encodes CASSLYHGRGSGTFF.

This chain uses TRBV19 with TRBJ1-4; 7 bases line up with TRBD1. The CDR3 contains 15 residues. The V segment lost 5 bases and the J segment 5 bases; nucleotides outside the gene matches: 8. Germline CDR1 is LNHDA and CDR2 is SQIVND (reference sequence). The CDR3 DNA reads TGTGCCAGTAGTCTAACAGGGGCAAGGAATGAAAAACTGTTTTTT. It encodes CASSLTGARNEKLFF.

CDR3 sequence reads: CASSLEAPTVRTEAFF. The CDR3 DNA reads as TGTGCCAGCAGCTTAGAGGCACCCACCGTGAGGACTGAAGCTTTCTTT. J is TRBJ1-1 and V is TRBV7-8; D call uncertain. This CDR3 contains 16 residues. Germline CDR1 reads SGHVS; CDR2 reads FQNEAQ. Trimming took 1 base from V and 5 from J, leaving 17 bases between them.

The J gene is TRBJ2-2, the V gene TRBV5-8; D possibly corresponds to TRBD1 (5 bases). This CDR3 spans 13 amino acids. Germline V gives CDR1 SGHTS, CDR2 YDEGEE. The V end was cut by 6 bases, the J end by 5 bases, with 11 bases between. The CDR3, as DNA: TGTGCCAGCAACCAGGGATGGACCGGGGAGCTGTTTTTT. It yields the protein CASNQGWTGELFF.

The chain has TRBV18 and TRBJ2-3; D remains ambiguous. CDR1 KGHSH and CDR2 LQKENI come from the germline V gene. The V and J ends lost 2 bases and 0 bases respectively, with 9 bases between them. The CDR3 is 15 residues long. The CDR3 is CASSPIPSSTDTQYF. The CDR3 region has the DNA TGTGCCAGCTCACCAATCCCCTCTAGCACAGATACGCAGTATTTT. The complete variable domain, with remaining parts taken from reference TRBV18 and TRBJ2-3, reads NAGVMQNPRHLVRRRGQEARLRCSPMKGHSHVYWYRQLPEEGLKFMVYLQKENIIDESGMPKERFSAEFPKEGPSILRIQQVVRGDSAAYFCASSPIPSSTDTQYFGPGTRLTVL.

V and J are TRBV21-1 and TRBJ2-7; the table's D gene call, TRBD1, was not cross checked with the DNA. TRBV21-1 is a recognized pseudogene. The CDR3 has 16 amino acids. The chain's CDR3 is CASSKWGGTVDREQYF. As DNA, the CDR3 is TGTGCCAGCAGCAAATGGGGTGGGACAGTTGACAGGGAGCAGTACTTC.

The chain uses TRBV6-6 and TRBJ1-1; D possibly corresponds to TRBD1 (6 bases). The ends were cut back, 8 bases at V and 4 bases at J, with 20 bases in the middle. The V gene's germline CDR1 is MNHNY and CDR2 SVGAGI (reference sequence). CDR3 length equals 15 residues. In DNA form, the CDR3 reads TGTGCCAGCCGACCCCCCAGGGGCCAGAGCACTGAAGCTTTCTTT. Translated, it gives CASRPPRGQSTEAFF.

The chain carries TRBV9 and TRBJ2-7, with 8 bases fitting TRBD2. CDR1 is SGDLS and CDR2 is YYNGEE in the germline V gene. The CDR3 consists of 14 residues. Unmatched junction bases numbered 6, after V lost 7 bases and J lost 0 bases. In DNA, the CDR3 is TGTGCCAGCCCCGGGGGGGGGTTCTCCTACGAGCAGTACTTC. It yields the protein CASPGGGFSYEQYF.

V is TRBV5-8 and J is TRBJ1-1; 10 bases match TRBD1. This CDR3 is built from 15 residues. From germline, CDR1 is SGHTS and CDR2 YDEGEE. With V trimmed by 3 bases and J by 1 base, 3 bases remained unmatched. This CDR3 reads CASSSRDRGNTEAFF. The CDR3 region has the DNA TGTGCCAGCAGCTCAAGGGACAGGGGGAACACTGAAGCTTTCTTT.

The rearrangement links TRBV11-2 to TRBJ2-7, with D uncertain. V lost 5 bases and J lost 0, with 11 bases in between. The CDR3 runs 14 residues. Germline V gene lookup returns CDR1 SGHAT and CDR2 FQNNGV. CDR3 DNA: TGTGCCAGCAGCCCGACTTCCGGCTCCTACGAGCAGTACTTC. Its protein product is CASSPTSGSYEQYF.